This T cell receptor beta chain was captured in a study of cytomegalovirus exposure and HLA in healthy donors. Both 60 Vbeta primers and 13 Jbeta primers went into the PCR. The assay was immunoSEQ multiplex PCR, and TCRdb's table has in-frame clones only and misses some. The sample comprises some 99,000 clones, around 74% of which are singletons, and about 1.7% rests with the top ten. The V segment lost 2 bases and the J segment 6 bases; nucleotides outside the gene matches: 1. This CDR3 is 13 amino acids long. Germline CDR1 SGHRS, CDR2 YFSETQ. The chain recombines TRBV5-1 with TRBJ1-2, with 10 bases fitting TRBD1. Sequenced input: PBMCs. This TCR came from a male donor in good health and CMV-seronegative. The CDR3 loop reads CASSFGQGDGYTF. The CDR3 DNA sequence: TGCGCCAGCAGCTTCGGACAGGGGGATGGCTACACCTTC.